This TCR beta chain was identified in a study of monozygotic twins with cystic fibrosis. Study in general: With about 15 PCR cycles, barcoded libraries came from about 3.2 micrograms of fragmented DNA. Regarding the study as a whole: Monozygotic CF twin pairs shared significantly more nucleotide-identical clonotypes than unrelated CF individuals did. The repertoire was suggested to be naive-dominated, clonality median around 0.01.

TCRdb's table, derived via immunoSEQ multiplex PCR, lists solely in-frame clones and lacks some. The sample carries 13,000 or so clones, 80% to 90% recorded once. In the case of this clone: Its antigen is undetermined.

CDR3 size: 14 residues. The chain uses TRBV21-1 and TRBJ2-7; TRBD2 reflects the table's D call only, with no check against the DNA. TRBV21-1 is a pseudogene locus. What was sequenced was blood. The sequence was collected from a boy aged 10-17 years with cystic fibrosis. CDR3: CASISGRSSYEQYF. The DNA of the CDR3 is TGTGCCAGCATCAGCGGGAGGAGTTCCTACGAGCAGTACTTC.